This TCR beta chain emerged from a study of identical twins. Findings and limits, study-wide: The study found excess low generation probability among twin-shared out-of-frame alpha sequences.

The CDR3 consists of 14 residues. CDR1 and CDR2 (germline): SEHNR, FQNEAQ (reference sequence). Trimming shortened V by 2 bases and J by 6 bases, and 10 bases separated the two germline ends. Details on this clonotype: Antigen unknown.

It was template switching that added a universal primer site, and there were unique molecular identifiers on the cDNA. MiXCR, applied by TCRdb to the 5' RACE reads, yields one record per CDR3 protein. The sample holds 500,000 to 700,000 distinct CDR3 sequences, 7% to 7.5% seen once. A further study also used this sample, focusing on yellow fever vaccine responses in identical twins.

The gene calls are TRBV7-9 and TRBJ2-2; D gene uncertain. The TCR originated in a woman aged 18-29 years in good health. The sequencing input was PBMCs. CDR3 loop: CASSLLGLAGELFF. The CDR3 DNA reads TGTGCCAGCAGCTTATTAGGGCTTGCCGGGGAGCTGTTTTTT.